These T cell receptor beta chains were read from a single sample in a study of blood T cell repertoires in COVID-19. Data came from immunoSEQ multiplex PCR; TCRdb stores just in-frame clones and leaves some out. Of roughly 130,000 clones in the sample, 80% to 90% were seen once. The sample taken for sequencing was PBMCs or T cells enriched from blood (not recorded which). These TCRs come from a woman in her fifties or sixties with acute COVID-19. The CDR3 runs from the conserved cysteine through the conserved F or W. D genes are given only for firm matches.

CDR3 protein | CDR3 DNA | D gene | J gene | V gene
CASSQHQVAYEQYF | TGTGCCAGCAGCCAACATCAGGTCGCCTACGAGCAGTACTTC | NA | TRBJ2-7 | TRBV14
CASSITPGGTVDYGYTF | TGTGCCAGTAGTATAACCCCGGGGGGGACCGTAGACTATGGCTACACCTTC | NA | TRBJ1-2 | TRBV19
CASSLQLGDQPQHF | TGCGCCAGCAGCTTGCAACTCGGGGATCAGCCCCAGCATTTT | NA | TRBJ1-5 | TRBV5-1
CASSTLGAGANNEQFF | TGCGCCAGCAGCACCCTGGGGGCGGGCGCCAACAATGAGCAGTTCTTC | NA | TRBJ2-1 | TRBV5-1
CASSLGTQYF | TGTGCCAGCAGCTTGGGCACCCAGTACTTC | NA | TRBJ2-5 | TRBV7-2
CASSSSTGTGRLETQYF | TGTGCCAGCAGCTCCTCTACCGGGACAGGTAGATTGGAGACCCAGTACTTC | TRBD1 | TRBJ2-5 | TRBV13
CASSGTSGSYNEQFF | TGCGCCAGCAGCGGGACTAGTGGGTCGTACAATGAGCAGTTCTTC | TRBD2 | TRBJ2-1 | TRBV5-1
CASNRDRGQETQYF | TGTGCCAGCAACCGGGACAGGGGGCAAGAGACCCAGTACTTC | TRBD1 | TRBJ2-5 | TRBV6-5
CAISVQGAENEQFF | TGTGCCATCAGTGTGCAGGGGGCCGAAAATGAGCAGTTCTTC | TRBD1 | TRBJ2-1 | TRBV10-3
CASSLAQGDGYTF | TGTGCCAGCAGCTTAGCACAGGGTGATGGCTACACCTTC | NA | TRBJ1-2 | TRBV7-9